The clone carrying this T cell receptor (beta chain) was counted between two and nine times. A second roughly 7 to 12 cycle PCR used barcoded and J-beta primers. TCRdb recomputed calls from the 5' RACE reads with MiXCR, one row per CDR3 protein. The table shows 1.5 million to 2 million distinct CDR3 sequences, with around half occurring only once. Germline CDR1 LNHNV, CDR2 YYDKDF (reference sequence). CDR3 length equals 15 residues. V trimming: 2 bases; J trimming: 5 bases; junction bases outside the gene matches: 7. The source of the sample is a study of blood T cells in healthy people across ages. The TCR originated in a woman aged 40 to 55 in good health. The chain recombines TRBV15 with TRBJ2-5; 8 positions match TRBD1. The sample was blood. CDR3 loop: CATSRTRGLRETQYF. CDR3 DNA sequence: TGTGCCACCAGCAGAACCAGGGGGCTACGTGAGACCCAGTACTTC. Filled out from reference TRBV15 and TRBJ2-5, the complete variable domain reads DAMVIQNPRYQVTQFGKPVTLSCSQTLNHNVMYWYQQKSSQAPKLLFHYYDKDFNNEADTPDNFQSRRPNTSFCFLDIRSPGLGDTAMYLCATSRTRGLRETQYFGPGTRLLVL.